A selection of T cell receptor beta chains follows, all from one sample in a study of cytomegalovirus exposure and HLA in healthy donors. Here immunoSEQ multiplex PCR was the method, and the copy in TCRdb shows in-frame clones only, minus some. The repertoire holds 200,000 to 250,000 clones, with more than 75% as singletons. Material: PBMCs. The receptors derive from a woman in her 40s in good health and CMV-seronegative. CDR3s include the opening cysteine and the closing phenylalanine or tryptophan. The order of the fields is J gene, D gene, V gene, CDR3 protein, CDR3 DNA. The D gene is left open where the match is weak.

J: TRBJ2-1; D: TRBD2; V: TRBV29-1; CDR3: CSARRGLAGEDEQFF; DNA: TGCAGCGCCCGCCGGGGACTAGCGGGAGAGGATGAGCAGTTCTTC
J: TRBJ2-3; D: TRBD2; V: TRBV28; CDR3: CASSSSPAGGAWTADTQYF; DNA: TGTGCCAGCAGTTCGAGTCCAGCGGGAGGGGCCTGGACAGCAGATACGCAGTATTTT
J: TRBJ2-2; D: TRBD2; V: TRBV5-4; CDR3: CASRTSGINTGELFF; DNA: TGTGCCAGCAGAACTAGCGGGATTAACACCGGGGAGCTGTTTTTT
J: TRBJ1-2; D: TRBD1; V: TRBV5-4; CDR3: CASSADRDAYGYTF; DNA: TGTGCCAGCAGCGCGGACAGGGATGCGTATGGCTACACCTTC
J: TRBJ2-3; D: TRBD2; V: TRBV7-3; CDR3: CASSLWTSGIGTDTQYF; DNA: TGTGCCAGCAGCTTATGGACTAGCGGGATTGGTACAGATACGCAGTATTTT
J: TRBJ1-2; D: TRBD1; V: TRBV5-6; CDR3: CASSQGTGGTYGYTF; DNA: TGTGCCAGCAGCCAGGGGACAGGGGGGACCTATGGCTACACCTTC
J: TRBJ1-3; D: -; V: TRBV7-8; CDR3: CASATSEVENTIYF; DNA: TGTGCCAGCGCCACGTCGGAGGTCGAAAACACCATATATTTT
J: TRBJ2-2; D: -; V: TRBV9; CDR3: CASSVDGGGELFF; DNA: TGTGCCAGCAGCGTAGACGGCGGCGGGGAGCTGTTTTTT
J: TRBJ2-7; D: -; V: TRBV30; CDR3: CAWLRGGTYEQYF; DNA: TGTGCCTGGCTACGAGGGGGAACCTACGAGCAGTACTTC
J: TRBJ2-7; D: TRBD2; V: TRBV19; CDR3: CASSFSGRRSYEQYF; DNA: TGTGCCAGTAGCTTCAGCGGGAGGAGGTCCTACGAGCAGTACTTC